This T cell receptor (beta chain) was identified in a study of CD8 T cells in Susac syndrome. TCR beta from blood CD8+ and CD4+ T cells was sequenced. The TEMRA cells underwent FACS enrichment, while the CD8+ and CD4+ T cells underwent negative isolation. Germline CDR1 is ENHRY and CDR2 is SYGVKD. The CDR3 is 13 amino acids. V was clipped by 10 bases and J by 1 base, with 13 bases between them. Random hexamers served to reverse transcribe roughly 0.45 to 1 ug RNA. Coverage of TCR beta CDR3 amplification by immunoSEQ multiplex PCR extended to 54 Vbeta and 13 Jbeta. MiXCR, run by TCRdb on the immunoSEQ multiplex PCR reads, gives a single entry per CDR3 protein. Of some 400,000 distinct CDR3 sequences in the sample, 75% to 90% are singletons; the top ten hold 0.09% to 0.15%. Comments on this clonotype: Its specificity is not known.

Overall study findings and caveats: The authors acknowledged that the study's TCR sequencing and HLA analysis involved relatively few individuals.

V gene TRBV10-3 combines with J gene TRBJ1-1, with unresolved D. This clonotype was sampled from a human donor with multiple sclerosis. Material: CD8+ T cells from PBMCs. This CDR3 reads CATKTTGNTEAFF. The DNA for the CDR3 is TGTGCCACCAAGACGACGGGGAACACTGAAGCTTTCTTT.